These T cell receptor beta chains were read from a single sample in a study of T cell changes during pregnancy in multiple sclerosis. The repertoire was sequenced with immunoSEQ multiplex PCR; TCRdb's copy has only in-frame clones and lacks some. The table shows about 110,000 clones, with less than 95% occurring only once. The sample consisted of peripheral blood, taken in the third trimester of pregnancy. These receptors were taken from a female donor in good health, enrolled as a control in a pregnancy study. Each CDR3 is given with its conserved first and last residue. D genes are given only for firm matches. Expanded clones are given a class, and other clones once, few, many or no size at all.

d_call,cdr3_length,v_call,clone_size,j_call,cdr3_nt,cdr3_aa
.,13,TRBV25-1,.,TRBJ1-6,TGTGCCAGCAGCACGGGTACTAATTCACCCCTCCACTTT,CASSTGTNSPLHF
TRBD2,18,TRBV7-3,.,TRBJ2-1,TGTGCCAGCAGCTTGGCACCCCTGCGGGGGGGCTCCTACAATGAGCAGTTCTTC,CASSLAPLRGGSYNEQFF
TRBD2,19,TRBV27,.,TRBJ2-7,TGTGCCAGCAGTCTATACTCACCGGCGAGACTAGCCGATGCCTACGAGCAGTACTTC,CASSLYSPARLADAYEQYF
TRBD2,17,TRBV5-4,.,TRBJ2-3,TGTGCCAGCACTCAACCTCGCGGGGGGGGGCACACAGATACGCAGTATTTT,CASTQPRGGGHTDTQYF
TRBD2,20,TRBV7-8,.,TRBJ2-2,TGTGCCAGCAGCTTAGCCCCCCGGACTAGCGGGGGAACAAACACCGGGGAGCTGTTTTTT,CASSLAPRTSGGTNTGELFF
.,15,TRBV14,.,TRBJ1-6,TGTGCCAGCAGCAAGATGCAGGGCTCGAATTCACCCCTCCACTTT,CASSKMQGSNSPLHF
TRBD2,14,TRBV5-6,.,TRBJ2-5,TGTGCCAGCAGCCGGGGGCTAGCGGGGGAGACCCAGTACTTC,CASSRGLAGETQYF
.,13,TRBV4-2,.,TRBJ2-5,TGTGCCAGCAGCCAAGATCGGGAAGAGACCCAGTACTTC,CASSQDREETQYF
.,15,TRBV7-2,.,TRBJ1-5,TGTGCCAGCAGCTTAACGGGAGTCACTAATCAGCCCCAGCATTTT,CASSLTGVTNQPQHF
.,15,TRBV5-8,once,TRBJ1-3,TGTGCCAGCAGCTTGGCGTGGGGGGATGGAAACACCATATATTTT,CASSLAWGDGNTIYF
TRBD1,14,TRBV9,once,TRBJ1-5,TGTGCCAGCAGCGCTGGACAGGTAGGTCAGCCCCAGCATTTT,CASSAGQVGQPQHF
.,16,TRBV4-2,.,TRBJ1-1,TGTGCCAGCAGCGAAGCCTCGCTATGGGGGGACACTGAAGCTTTCTTT,CASSEASLWGDTEAFF
.,13,TRBV7-9,.,TRBJ2-5,TGTGCCAGCAGCCCTTCCTCCCCAGAGACCCAGTACTTC,CASSPSSPETQYF
.,15,TRBV25-1,few,TRBJ1-6,TGTGCCAGCAGTGTCCCGCGGAGCCCGAATTCACCCCTCCACTTT,CASSVPRSPNSPLHF
.,15,TRBV7-9,.,TRBJ1-2,TGTGCCAGCAGCTTGCTGGGCCGTAACCCGTCTGGCTACACCTTC,CASSLLGRNPSGYTF
.,15,TRBV7-9,.,TRBJ1-1,TGTGCCAGCAGCCAACAGGGCTACATGAACACTGAAGCTTTCTTT,CASSQQGYMNTEAFF
TRBD2,17,TRBV11-2,.,TRBJ2-5,TGTGCCAGCAGCTTAGCAGGGCTAGCGGGGGGGCTAGAGACCCAGTACTTC,CASSLAGLAGGLETQYF
.,15,TRBV2,.,TRBJ1-2,TGTGCCAGCAGCCAAATGGGGGACACTAACTATGGCTACACCTTC,CASSQMGDTNYGYTF
TRBD1,15,TRBV19,.,TRBJ1-5,TGTGCCAGTAGTATTGACAGGGGAAGCAATCAGCCCCAGCATTTT,CASSIDRGSNQPQHF
TRBD1,15,TRBV5-5,.,TRBJ1-6,TGTGCCAGCAGCTCCTGGACAGGGGGTAATTCACCCCTCCACTTT,CASSSWTGGNSPLHF
.,16,TRBV5-1,.,TRBJ1-2,TGCGCCAGCAGCTTGCTCCGAGGCCTCGCGGGGTATGGCTACACCTTC,CASSLLRGLAGYGYTF
TRBD1,14,TRBV30,.,TRBJ1-2,TGTGCCTGGAGTATGTCGGGACAGTTATATGGCTACACCTTC,CAWSMSGQLYGYTF
TRBD1,13,TRBV7-7,.,TRBJ2-1,TGTGCCAGCAGCCTCGGACAGGGGAGTGAGCAGTTCTTC,CASSLGQGSEQFF
TRBD2,14,TRBV9,.,TRBJ2-7,TGTGCCAGCAGCGTAGCCAGCGGGGCCCACGAGCAGTACTTC,CASSVASGAHEQYF
TRBD1,20,TRBV6-1,.,TRBJ1-1,TGTGCCAGCAGCGAAACACGTTACCTAGGACAGGGGAATACGGACACTGAAGCTTTCTTT,CASSETRYLGQGNTDTEAFF
.,15,TRBV27,.,TRBJ1-2,TGTGCCAGCAGTCCGCGGGACGGACGGAACTATGGCTACACCTTC,CASSPRDGRNYGYTF
TRBD1,15,TRBV29-1,.,TRBJ1-5,TGCAGCGTCGCCCTACAGGGGAATAGCAATCAGCCCCAGCATTTT,CSVALQGNSNQPQHF
.,14,TRBV9,.,TRBJ1-1,TGTGCCAGCAGCGTAGATAACAGAAACACTGAAGCTTTCTTT,CASSVDNRNTEAFF
.,9,TRBV6-6,.,TRBJ1-1,TGTGCCAGCGGCACCCAAGCTTTCTTT,CASGTQAFF
.,14,TRBV14,.,TRBJ1-4,TGTGCCAGCAGCCAAGTACAGGGAAGTGAAAAACTGTTTTTT,CASSQVQGSEKLFF
.,15,TRBV18,.,TRBJ2-5,TGTGCCAGCTCACCCACAGGGATCGGGTTGGAGACCCAGTACTTC,CASSPTGIGLETQYF
TRBD2,18,TRBV4-2,.,TRBJ2-7,TGTGCCAGCAGCCAAGCCCTGACTAGCGGGGGGACCTCCTACGAGCAGTACTTC,CASSQALTSGGTSYEQYF
.,12,TRBV7-2,.,TRBJ1-1,TGTGCCAGCAGCTTAGGGACAGCTGAAGCTTTCTTT,CASSLGTAEAFF
.,13,TRBV5-1,.,TRBJ2-5,TGCGCCAGCAGCGGAGGGTTTCAAGAGACCCAGTACTTC,CASSGGFQETQYF
.,17,TRBV19,.,TRBJ2-4,TGTGCCAGTAGTAAGCCGGGAGCCCTCCAAGCCAAAAACATTCAGTACTTC,CASSKPGALQAKNIQYF
TRBD1,15,TRBV5-8,.,TRBJ1-1,TGTGCCAGCAGCTTGGGGACAGGGGTTGACACTGAAGCTTTCTTT,CASSLGTGVDTEAFF
.,16,TRBV4-2,.,TRBJ2-2,TGTGCCAGCAGCACCCGGGACTCAGGGAACACCGGGGAGCTGTTTTTT,CASSTRDSGNTGELFF
.,17,TRBV7-2,few,TRBJ1-1,TGTGCCAGCAGCCACGAGGGTTTCAGGAAGGGGAACACTGAAGCTTTCTTT,CASSHEGFRKGNTEAFF
.,15,TRBV7-2,.,TRBJ2-7,TGTGCCAGCAGCCCACACCGGGGGGCCCCCTACGAGCAGTACTTC,CASSPHRGAPYEQYF
TRBD1,18,TRBV5-1,.,TRBJ1-3,TGCGCCAGCAGCTCATGGGACAGGGGAACGAGCTCTGGAAACACCATATATTTT,CASSSWDRGTSSGNTIYF
.,15,TRBV9,.,TRBJ2-6,TGTGCCAGCAGCGTGCAGGGATCCGGGGCCAACGTCCTGACTTTC,CASSVQGSGANVLTF
TRBD1,14,TRBV5-4,.,TRBJ1-2,TGTGCCAGCAGCCCAGGGGGTGTTAACTATGGCTACACCTTC,CASSPGGVNYGYTF
.,15,TRBV18,.,TRBJ2-1,TGTGCCAGCTCACCACCGGAGGGAAACTACAATGAGCAGTTCTTC,CASSPPEGNYNEQFF
.,11,TRBV28,.,TRBJ1-5,TGTGCCAGTGACGGGGGTCAGCCCCAGCATTTT,CASDGGQPQHF
.,14,TRBV19,once,TRBJ1-5,TGTGCCAGTAGTATAGTTGACGGGAATCAGCCCCAGCATTTT,CASSIVDGNQPQHF
TRBD1,16,TRBV4-2,.,TRBJ1-6,TGTGCCAGCAGCCAAGATCGGACAGGCGTTAATTCACCCCTCCACTTT,CASSQDRTGVNSPLHF
.,17,TRBV9,.,TRBJ1-4,TGTGCCAGCAGCCCAAGAGGAGGGGAGGGGTCTAATGAAAAACTGTTTTTT,CASSPRGGEGSNEKLFF
TRBD2,15,TRBV11-3,.,TRBJ2-1,TGTGCCAGCAGCTCCCGACTAGCGGGGTTAAATGAGCAGTTCTTC,CASSSRLAGLNEQFF
.,13,TRBV19,once,TRBJ1-3,TGTGCCAGTACCAGGGTCTCTGGAAACACCATATATTTT,CASTRVSGNTIYF